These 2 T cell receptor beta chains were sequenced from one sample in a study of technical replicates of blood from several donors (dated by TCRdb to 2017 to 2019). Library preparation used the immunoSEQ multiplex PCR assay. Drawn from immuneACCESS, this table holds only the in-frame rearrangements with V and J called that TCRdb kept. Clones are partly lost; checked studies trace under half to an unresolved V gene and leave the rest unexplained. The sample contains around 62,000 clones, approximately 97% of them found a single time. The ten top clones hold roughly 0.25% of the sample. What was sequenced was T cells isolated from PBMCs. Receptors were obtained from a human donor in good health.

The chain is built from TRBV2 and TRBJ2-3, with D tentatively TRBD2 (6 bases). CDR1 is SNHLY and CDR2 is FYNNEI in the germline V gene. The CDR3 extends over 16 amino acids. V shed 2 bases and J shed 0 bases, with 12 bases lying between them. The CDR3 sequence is CASSEMLATSTDTQYF. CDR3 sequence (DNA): TGTGCCAGCAGTGAAATGCTAGCGACTAGCACAGATACGCAGTATTTT.

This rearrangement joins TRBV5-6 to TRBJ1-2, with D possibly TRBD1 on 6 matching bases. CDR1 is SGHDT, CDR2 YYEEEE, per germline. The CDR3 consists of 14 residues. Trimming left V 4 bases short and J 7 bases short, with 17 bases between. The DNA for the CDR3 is TGTGCCAGCAGCCCGGTAGAGGGGGTTCGTGGCTACACCTTC. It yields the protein CASSPVEGVRGYTF.